This is a list of T cell receptor beta chains from one sample in a study of T-cell reconstitution after alpha-beta-depleted transplantation in children. TCRdb used MiXCR to reprocess the PCR reads, holding one entry per CDR3 protein. The table shows 200,000 to 250,000 distinct CDR3 sequences, with roughly 10% occurring only once. Source: PBMCs, taken before TCRalphabeta/CD19-depleted stem cell transplant. These receptors were obtained from a child younger than two with acute myeloid leukemia, due to receive a stem cell transplant. Each CDR3 is given with its conserved first and last residue. D genes are given only for firm matches. Rows may omit the clone size; those that give it use once, few, many or a size class.

cdr3_length: 15; v_call: TRBV23-1; d_call: TRBD2; clone_size: .; j_call: TRBJ2-1; cdr3_nt: TGCGCCAGCAGTCAACCCGGACTAGTCTACAATGAGCAGTTCTTC; cdr3_aa: CASSQPGLVYNEQFF
cdr3_length: 16; v_call: TRBV5-1; d_call: .; clone_size: many; j_call: TRBJ2-1; cdr3_nt: TGCGCCACCACTGTGGGCGTATGGGGGTCCTACAATGAGCAGTTCTTC; cdr3_aa: CATTVGVWGSYNEQFF
cdr3_length: 13; v_call: TRBV18; d_call: .; clone_size: many; j_call: TRBJ2-3; cdr3_nt: TGTGCCAGCTCACCGCGTGGGGGAGATACGCAGTATTTT; cdr3_aa: CASSPRGGDTQYF
cdr3_length: 14; v_call: TRBV6-1; d_call: .; clone_size: few; j_call: TRBJ2-5; cdr3_nt: TGTGCCAGCAGTGAAGACAGGCTTCGAGAGACCCAGTACTTC; cdr3_aa: CASSEDRLRETQYF
cdr3_length: 15; v_call: TRBV18; d_call: .; clone_size: few; j_call: TRBJ2-5; cdr3_nt: TGTGCCAGCTCACCACTCGGGGGCGACCAAGAGACCCAGTACTTC; cdr3_aa: CASSPLGGDQETQYF
cdr3_length: 11; v_call: TRBV2; d_call: .; clone_size: many; j_call: TRBJ2-1; cdr3_nt: TGTGCCCTGGGGACTGCCAATGAGCAGTTCTTC; cdr3_aa: CALGTANEQFF
cdr3_length: 14; v_call: TRBV5-1; d_call: .; clone_size: many; j_call: TRBJ2-7; cdr3_nt: TGCGCCAGCAGCCCGGCCTACTTCGACTACGAGCAGTACTTC; cdr3_aa: CASSPAYFDYEQYF
cdr3_length: 16; v_call: TRBV6-5; d_call: TRBD2; clone_size: few; j_call: TRBJ2-1; cdr3_nt: TGTGCCAGCAGTTACGGCGGACTAGCGGGACTCAATGAGCAGTTCTTC; cdr3_aa: CASSYGGLAGLNEQFF
cdr3_length: 14; v_call: TRBV5-1; d_call: .; clone_size: many; j_call: TRBJ2-7; cdr3_nt: TGCGCCAGCAGCTTGGCACCAGGTCCTACCGAGCAGTACTTC; cdr3_aa: CASSLAPGPTEQYF
cdr3_length: 16; v_call: TRBV7-2; d_call: TRBD2; clone_size: many; j_call: TRBJ2-3; cdr3_nt: TGTGCCAGCAGCATTACTAGCGGGGGTGGGGCAGATACGCAGTATTTT; cdr3_aa: CASSITSGGGADTQYF
cdr3_length: 15; v_call: TRBV6-5; d_call: .; clone_size: many; j_call: TRBJ2-1; cdr3_nt: TGTGCCAGCAGTTACTCTTGGAGTTCCTACAATGAGCAGTTCTTC; cdr3_aa: CASSYSWSSYNEQFF
cdr3_length: 14; v_call: TRBV7-2; d_call: .; clone_size: many; j_call: TRBJ1-1; cdr3_nt: TGTGCCAGCAGCTTAGCATCCTGGGGCACTGAAGCTTTCTTT; cdr3_aa: CASSLASWGTEAFF
cdr3_length: 15; v_call: TRBV3-1; d_call: .; clone_size: .; j_call: TRBJ2-4; cdr3_nt: TGTGCCAGCAGCCAGAACATAATAACCAAAAACATTCAGTACTTC; cdr3_aa: CASSQNIITKNIQYF
cdr3_length: 15; v_call: TRBV10-3; d_call: TRBD2; clone_size: many; j_call: TRBJ2-3; cdr3_nt: TGTGCCATCAAGGGTGGCGGGAGCGGCACAGATACGCAGTATTTT; cdr3_aa: CAIKGGGSGTDTQYF
cdr3_length: 14; v_call: TRBV11-2; d_call: .; clone_size: many; j_call: TRBJ1-5; cdr3_nt: TGTGCCAGCAGCCCCTCAGGTCCCAATCAGCCCCAGCATTTT; cdr3_aa: CASSPSGPNQPQHF
cdr3_length: 15; v_call: TRBV5-5; d_call: .; clone_size: many; j_call: TRBJ2-4; cdr3_nt: TGTGCCAGCAGCCCCAGCTTCCTAGCCAAAAACATTCAGTACTTC; cdr3_aa: CASSPSFLAKNIQYF
cdr3_length: 12; v_call: TRBV7-2; d_call: .; clone_size: many; j_call: TRBJ2-1; cdr3_nt: TGTGCCAGCACCTTAACTAACAATGAGCAGTTCTTC; cdr3_aa: CASTLTNNEQFF
cdr3_length: 13; v_call: TRBV12-3/TRBV12-4; d_call: .; clone_size: many; j_call: TRBJ2-2; cdr3_nt: TGTGCCAGCAGCACTAAGGGAGCCGGGGAGCTGTTTTTT; cdr3_aa: CASSTKGAGELFF
cdr3_length: 15; v_call: TRBV5-1; d_call: .; clone_size: many; j_call: TRBJ1-4; cdr3_nt: TGCGCCAGCAGCAGGACAGCTGCAACTAATGAAAAACTGTTTTTT; cdr3_aa: CASSRTAATNEKLFF
cdr3_length: 19; v_call: TRBV6-6; d_call: .; clone_size: .; j_call: TRBJ2-5; cdr3_nt: TGTGCCAGCAGGTACCCCCCGGGACCCGGCGTCGGTAAAGAAGAGACCCAGTACTTC; cdr3_aa: CASRYPPGPGVGKEETQYF
cdr3_length: 11; v_call: TRBV30; d_call: .; clone_size: .; j_call: TRBJ1-4; cdr3_nt: TGTGCCTGGAGTATTAGAGAAAAACTGTTTTTT; cdr3_aa: CAWSIREKLFF
cdr3_length: 15; v_call: TRBV3-1; d_call: .; clone_size: .; j_call: TRBJ2-3; cdr3_nt: TGTGCCACCTGCCAAGATCTTCGGGTTCCAGATACGCAGTATTTT; cdr3_aa: CATCQDLRVPDTQYF